Listed here are 7 T cell receptor beta chains from one sample, sequenced in a study of regulatory T cells in long-lasting Graves disease. This sample's time point: newly diagnosed GD, antithyroid drugs for less than 3 months. The authors made the TCR library using RNA they extracted from PBMCs. Library construction for TCR beta used iRepertoire HTBI primers and Arm-PCR of CDR3 regions. Using its own MiXCR run on the multiplex PCR reads, TCRdb lists one record per CDR3 protein. The repertoire consists of 360,000 or so distinct CDR3 sequences, with 10% to 15% occurring once and the leading ten covering over 15%. Another study also made use of these data, one on T cells in Graves' hyperthyroidism and ophthalmopathy.

Here the sequenced sample was peripheral blood mononuclear cells (PBMCs), taken at new diagnosis, from a patient treated with antithyroid drugs. The receptors derive from a woman younger than 30 with Graves disease.

There are a few counts of this clonotype. The chain couples TRBV2 to TRBJ2-5; 9 bases are a match to TRBD1. This CDR3 has 15 residues. Unmatched junction bases numbered 8, after V lost 2 bases and J lost 7 bases. Germline V CDR1 and CDR2: SNHLY, FYNNEI. CDR3 sequence: CASSERRQGDGTQYF. The CDR3 DNA sequence: TGTGCCAGCAGTGAAAGAAGACAGGGGGACGGGACCCAGTACTTC.

Many counts were recorded for this clonotype. This chain links TRBV5-5 with TRBJ1-2; the D is unclear. Trimming cost V 2 bases and J 8 bases, with 10 bases left between them. Germline assignment: CDR1 SGHKS and CDR2 YYEKEE (reference sequence). This CDR3 has 12 amino acids. The CDR3 region is CASSFRGSGYTF. CDR3 in DNA: TGTGCCAGCAGCTTCAGAGGGAGCGGCTACACCTTC.

Comments on this clonotype: A read error is possible here, since a much larger clone lies one base away. This CDR3 is CASSSMFGTGVGEQYF. For the CDR3, the DNA is TGTGCCAGCAGTTCAATGTTCGGGACGGGAGTAGGCGAGCAGTACTTC. The chain carries TRBV27 and TRBJ2-7; weak D call: TRBD2 (6 bases). The CDR3 is 16 amino acids. Trimming took off 4 bases at V and 6 bases at J, with 22 bases between the two ends. Germline V CDR1 and CDR2: MNHEY, SMNVEV (reference sequence).

This clonotype was observed at least ten times. The rearrangement uses TRBV7-2 and TRBJ2-7, with D unresolved. This CDR3 has 16 amino acids. Trimming removed 1 base at V and 0 bases at J, with 13 bases between. The germline V gene encodes CDR1 SGHTA and CDR2 FQGNSA. The CDR3 region has the DNA TGTGCCAGCAGCTTAGGTTTTTCGACATACTCCTACGAGCAGTACTTC. This sequence encodes CASSLGFSTYSYEQYF.

This clonotype was found many times. The V and J genes are TRBV20-1 and TRBJ2-5; the D is unclear. CDR3 length: 12 residues. Germline assignment: CDR1 DFQATT and CDR2 SNEGSKA (reference sequence). V was shortened by 4 bases and J by 1 base, with 7 bases between the two germline ends. Written as DNA, the CDR3 is TGCAGTGCTATTTGGCGCCAAGAGACCCAGTACTTC. Protein product: CSAIWRQETQYF.

This clonotype was picked up many times. The chain is built from TRBV24-1 and TRBJ2-5; D unclear. Germline V gene sequence: CDR1 KGHDR, CDR2 SFDVKD. Trimming took 6 bases from V and 2 from J, leaving 9 bases between them. CDR3 length: 13 amino acids. CDR3 bases: TGTGCCACCAGTCAGCCTGATCAAGAGACCCAGTACTTC. It yields the protein CATSQPDQETQYF.

This rearrangement joins TRBV7-2 to TRBJ1-2; possibly TRBD1 for D (6 bases). CDR1 is SGHTA, CDR2 FQGNSA, per germline. V was cut by 2 bases and J by 7 bases, with 14 bases left in between. The CDR3 extends over 14 amino acids. The CDR3 sequence is CASSLWTDLSGYTF. Written as DNA, the CDR3 is TGTGCCAGCAGCTTATGGACAGACCTATCTGGCTACACCTTC. Combining the CDR3 with reference TRBV7-2 and TRBJ1-2 gives the whole variable domain GAGVSQSPSNKVTEKGKDVELRCDPISGHTALYWYRQSLGQGLEFLIYFQGNSAPDKSGLPSDRFSAERTGGSVSTLTIQRTQQEDSAVYLCASSLWTDLSGYTFGSGTRLTVV.